The text below deals with one TCR beta chain. Germline V gene data show CDR1 as SGHRS and CDR2 as YFSETQ. The CDR3 covers 17 residues. V lost 0 bases and J 4 bases, leaving 17 bases between the germline ends. Libraries were prepared by immunoSEQ multiplex PCR; TCRdb keeps only in-frame clonotypes and omits some of them. This sample carries fewer than 400,000 clones, about 88% of them seen once, and the ten largest clones take about 3%. This entry is derived from a study of blood T cell repertoires in COVID-19. Study information: There were acute and convalescent COVID-19 samples, and they came from the United States, Italy and Spain. Sources were T cells, B-cell-depleted T cells, or PBMCs; the material itself was cDNA or gDNA.

The clonotype comes from a human donor in a cohort sampled during active COVID-19. The sequenced sample was peripheral blood. This chain joins TRBV5-1 and TRBJ2-4; D is uncertain. As DNA, the CDR3 is TGCGCCAGCAGCTTGGGATCGATAACTAATACAAAAAACATTCAGTACTTC. Translation: CASSLGSITNTKNIQYF.